The T cell receptor (beta chain) described here comes from a study of cytomegalovirus exposure and HLA in healthy donors. Healthy bone marrow donors made up the cohort. The PCR was carried out with 60 Vbeta primers and 13 Jbeta primers. Generated by immunoSEQ multiplex PCR, the TCRdb table keeps only in-frame clones and is missing some. The table records 100,000 to 150,000 clones, less than 85% of them present only once. Germline V gives CDR1 SGHRS, CDR2 YFSETQ. This CDR3 spans 16 amino acids. With 0 bases removed from V and 11 bases from J, the gap between germline ends came to 23 bases. The source is a female donor in good health and CMV-seronegative. J is TRBJ1-1 and V is TRBV5-1; unclear D gene. Sequencing was done on a sample of PBMCs. The CDR3 DNA follows: TGCGCCAGCAGCTTGGAAGAAGGAGTCTCCGGAACGGGGGCTTTCTTT. Translating gives CASSLEEGVSGTGAFF.